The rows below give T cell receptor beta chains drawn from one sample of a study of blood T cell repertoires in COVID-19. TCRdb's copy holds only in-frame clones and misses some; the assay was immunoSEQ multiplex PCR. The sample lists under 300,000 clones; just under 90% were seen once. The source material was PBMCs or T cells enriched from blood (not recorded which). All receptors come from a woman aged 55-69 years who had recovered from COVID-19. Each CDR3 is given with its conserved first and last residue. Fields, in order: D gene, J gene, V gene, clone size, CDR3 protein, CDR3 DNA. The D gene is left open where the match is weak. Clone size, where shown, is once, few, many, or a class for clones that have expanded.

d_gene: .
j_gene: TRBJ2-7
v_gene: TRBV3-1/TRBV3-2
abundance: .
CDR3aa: CASSRWTPGGREQYF
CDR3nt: TGTGCCAGCAGCCGATGGACTCCCGGGGGACGCGAGCAGTACTTC

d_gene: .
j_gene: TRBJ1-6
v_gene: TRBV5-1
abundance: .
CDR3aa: CASSFTGELSNSPLHF
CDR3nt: TGCGCCAGCAGCTTTACAGGAGAACTATCTAATTCACCCCTCCACTTT

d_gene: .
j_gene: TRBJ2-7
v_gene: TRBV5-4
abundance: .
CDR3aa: CASSPQPGVEQYF
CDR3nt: TGTGCCAGCAGCCCGCAACCAGGGGTCGAGCAGTACTTC

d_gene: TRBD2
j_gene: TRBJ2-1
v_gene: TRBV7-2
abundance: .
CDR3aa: CASSPWTSSYNEQFF
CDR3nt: TGTGCCAGCAGCCCATGGACTAGCTCCTACAATGAGCAGTTCTTC

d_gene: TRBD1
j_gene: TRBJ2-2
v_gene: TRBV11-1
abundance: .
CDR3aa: CASTTRTGVTGELFF
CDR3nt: TGTGCCAGCACCACTCGGACAGGGGTGACCGGGGAGCTGTTTTTT

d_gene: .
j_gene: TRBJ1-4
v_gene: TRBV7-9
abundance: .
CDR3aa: CASSSSRGSTNEKLFF
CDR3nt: TGTGCCAGCAGCTCGTCGAGGGGGTCGACTAATGAAAAACTGTTTTTT

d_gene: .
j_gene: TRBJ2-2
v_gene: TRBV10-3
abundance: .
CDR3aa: CATGGRINTGELFF
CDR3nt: TGTGCGACCGGAGGAAGGATAAACACCGGGGAGCTGTTTTTT

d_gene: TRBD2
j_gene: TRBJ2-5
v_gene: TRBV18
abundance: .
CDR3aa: CASSPIRAGEETQYF
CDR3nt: TGTGCCAGCTCACCGATACGGGCGGGGGAAGAGACCCAGTACTTC

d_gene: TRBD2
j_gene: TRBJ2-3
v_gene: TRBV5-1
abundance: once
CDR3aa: CASSLGTSGTGWADTQYF
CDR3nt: TGCGCCAGCAGCTTGGGGACTAGCGGGACGGGATGGGCAGATACGCAGTATTTT

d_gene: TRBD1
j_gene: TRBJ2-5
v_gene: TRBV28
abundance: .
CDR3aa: CASTTTGELGGTQYF
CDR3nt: TGTGCCAGCACCACGACAGGGGAATTAGGTGGGACCCAGTACTTC

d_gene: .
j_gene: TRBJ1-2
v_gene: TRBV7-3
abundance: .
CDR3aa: CASSSTPHSSDGYTF
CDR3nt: TGTGCCAGCAGCTCGACCCCCCATAGTAGCGATGGCTACACCTTC

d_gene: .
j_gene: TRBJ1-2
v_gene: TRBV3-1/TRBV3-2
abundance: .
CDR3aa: CASSPSHSHGYTF
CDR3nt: TGTGCCAGCAGCCCCTCCCATAGTCACGGCTACACCTTC

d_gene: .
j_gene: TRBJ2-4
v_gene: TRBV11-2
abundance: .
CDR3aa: CASSLGTQNIQYF
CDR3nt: TGTGCCAGCAGCTTAGGGACACAAAACATTCAGTACTTC

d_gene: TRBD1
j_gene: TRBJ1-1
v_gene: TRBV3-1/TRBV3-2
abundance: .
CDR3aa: CASSQVGTGEAFF
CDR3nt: TGTGCCAGCAGCCAAGTCGGGACAGGGGAAGCTTTCTTT

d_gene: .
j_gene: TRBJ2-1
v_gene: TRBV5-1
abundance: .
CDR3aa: CASSGQGPIVHEQFF
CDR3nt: TGCGCCAGCAGCGGCCAGGGCCCCATTGTCCATGAGCAGTTCTTC

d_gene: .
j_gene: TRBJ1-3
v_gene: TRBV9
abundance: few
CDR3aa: CASSTGQSFSGNTIYF
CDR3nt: TGTGCCAGCAGCACAGGACAGTCCTTCTCTGGAAACACCATATATTTT

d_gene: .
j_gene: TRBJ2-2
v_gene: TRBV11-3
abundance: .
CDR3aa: CASSPTFAGDSGELFF
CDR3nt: TGTGCCAGCAGCCCAACCTTTGCCGGGGATTCGGGGGAGCTGTTTTTT

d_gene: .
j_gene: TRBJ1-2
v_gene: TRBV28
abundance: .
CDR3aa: CASSFGSGGADGYTF
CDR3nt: TGTGCCAGCAGTTTCGGATCGGGGGGCGCGGATGGCTACACCTTC

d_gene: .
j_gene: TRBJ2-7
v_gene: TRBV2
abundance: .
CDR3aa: CASSANFPYEQYF
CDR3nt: TGTGCCAGCAGTGCTAACTTTCCCTACGAGCAGTACTTC

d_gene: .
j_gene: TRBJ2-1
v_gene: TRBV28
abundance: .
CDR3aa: CASSSLTSYGQNEQFF
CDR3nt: TGTGCCAGCAGTTCATTGACTAGTTACGGGCAGAATGAGCAGTTCTTC

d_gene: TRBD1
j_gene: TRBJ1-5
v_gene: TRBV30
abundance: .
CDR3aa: CAWSFGTGVGQPQHF
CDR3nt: TGTGCCTGGAGTTTTGGTACAGGGGTGGGTCAGCCCCAGCATTTT

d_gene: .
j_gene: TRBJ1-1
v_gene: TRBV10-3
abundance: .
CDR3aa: CAISGSRSRDTEAFF
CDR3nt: TGTGCCATCAGTGGTTCCAGGTCGAGGGACACTGAAGCTTTCTTT

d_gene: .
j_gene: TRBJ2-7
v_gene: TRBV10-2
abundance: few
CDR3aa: CASSGAAPYEQYF
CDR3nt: TGCGCCAGCAGTGGGGCAGCCCCCTACGAGCAGTACTTC

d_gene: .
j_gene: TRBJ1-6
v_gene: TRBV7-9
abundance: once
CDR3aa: CASSFTGGEPNNSPLHF
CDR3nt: TGTGCCAGCAGCTTTACCGGGGGAGAGCCCAATAATTCACCCCTCCACTTT

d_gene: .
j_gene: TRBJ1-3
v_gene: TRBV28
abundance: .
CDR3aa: CASSLPTGTGNTIYF
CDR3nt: TGTGCCAGCAGCCTCCCGACAGGCACTGGAAACACCATATATTTT

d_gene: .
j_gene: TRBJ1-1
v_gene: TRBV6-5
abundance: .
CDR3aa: CASSYSLMNTEAFF
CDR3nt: TGTGCCAGCAGTTACTCCCTAATGAACACTGAAGCTTTCTTT

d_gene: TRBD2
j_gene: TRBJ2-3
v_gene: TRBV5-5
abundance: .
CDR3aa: CASSRQTSRSDTQYF
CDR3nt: TGTGCCAGCAGCCGCCAGACTAGCAGGTCAGATACGCAGTATTTT

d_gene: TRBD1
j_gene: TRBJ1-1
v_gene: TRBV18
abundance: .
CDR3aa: CASSIGQGHRNTEAFF
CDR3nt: TGTGCCAGCTCTATCGGACAGGGTCATAGGAACACTGAAGCTTTCTTT

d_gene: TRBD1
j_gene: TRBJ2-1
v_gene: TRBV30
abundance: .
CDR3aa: CAWGTGSSYNEQFF
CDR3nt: TGTGCCTGGGGGACAGGGAGCTCCTACAATGAGCAGTTCTTC

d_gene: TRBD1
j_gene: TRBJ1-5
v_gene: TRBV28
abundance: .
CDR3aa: CASSFRTGVYQPQHF
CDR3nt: TGTGCCAGCAGTTTTCGGACAGGGGTTTATCAGCCCCAGCATTTT

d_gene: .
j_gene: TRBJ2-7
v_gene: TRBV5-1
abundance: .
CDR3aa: CASSLAQISNEQYF
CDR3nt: TGCGCCAGCAGCTTGGCGCAGATTAGCAACGAGCAGTACTTC

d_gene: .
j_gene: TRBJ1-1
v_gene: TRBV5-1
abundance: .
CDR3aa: CASSTTAGNTEAFF
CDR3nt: TGCGCCAGCAGCACGACAGCGGGAAACACTGAAGCTTTCTTT

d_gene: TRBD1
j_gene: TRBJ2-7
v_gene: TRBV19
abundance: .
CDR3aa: CASRGQGAYEQYF
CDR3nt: TGTGCCAGTAGGGGACAGGGGGCCTACGAGCAGTACTTC

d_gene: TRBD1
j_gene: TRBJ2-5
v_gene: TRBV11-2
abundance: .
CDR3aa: CASSLVQGQETQYF
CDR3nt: TGTGCCAGCAGCTTAGTTCAGGGACAGGAGACCCAGTACTTC

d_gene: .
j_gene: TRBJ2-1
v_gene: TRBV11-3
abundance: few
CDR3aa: CASGIQMIGSGSYNEQFF
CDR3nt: TGTGCCAGCGGAATACAAATGATCGGGAGTGGCTCCTACAATGAGCAGTTCTTC

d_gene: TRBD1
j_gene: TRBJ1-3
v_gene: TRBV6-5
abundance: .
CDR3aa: CASTSQGAGGNTIYF
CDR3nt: TGTGCCAGCACCTCCCAGGGGGCGGGAGGAAACACCATATATTTT

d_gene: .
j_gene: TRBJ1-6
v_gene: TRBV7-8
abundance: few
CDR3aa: CASSRSRGGNSPLHF
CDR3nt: TGTGCCAGCAGTCGGAGTAGGGGAGGTAATTCACCCCTCCACTTT

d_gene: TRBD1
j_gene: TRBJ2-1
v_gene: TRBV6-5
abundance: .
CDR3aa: CASSSPDRGHYNEQFF
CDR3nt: TGTGCCAGCAGTTCCCCGGACAGGGGACACTACAATGAGCAGTTCTTC

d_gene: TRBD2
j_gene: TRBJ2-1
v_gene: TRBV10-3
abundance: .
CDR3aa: CAISAGSKGTSGSYYNEQFF
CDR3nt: TGTGCCATCAGTGCCGGCTCGAAGGGAACTAGCGGGAGTTACTACAATGAGCAGTTCTTC

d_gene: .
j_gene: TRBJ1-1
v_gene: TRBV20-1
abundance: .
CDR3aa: CSASRGGVTEAFF
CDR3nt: TGCAGTGCTAGTCGGGGAGGGGTCACTGAAGCTTTCTTT

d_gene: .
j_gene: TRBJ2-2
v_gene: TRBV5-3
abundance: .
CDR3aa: CARSILWGRLNTGELFF
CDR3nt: TGTGCCAGAAGCATCCTATGGGGGAGGTTGAACACCGGGGAGCTGTTTTTT

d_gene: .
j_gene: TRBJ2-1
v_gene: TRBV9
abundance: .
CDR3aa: CASSVGFSGYNEQFF
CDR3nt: TGTGCCAGCAGCGTAGGTTTTAGCGGCTACAATGAGCAGTTCTTC

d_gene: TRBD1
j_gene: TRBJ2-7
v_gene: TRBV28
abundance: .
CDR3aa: CASSPGTGILYEQYF
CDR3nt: TGTGCCAGCAGCCCCGGGACAGGGATCCTCTACGAGCAGTACTTC

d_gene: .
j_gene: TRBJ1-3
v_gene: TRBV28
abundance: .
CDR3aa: CASRPPGSLSGNTIYF
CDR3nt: TGTGCCAGCAGGCCCCCGGGATCACTCTCTGGAAACACCATATATTTT

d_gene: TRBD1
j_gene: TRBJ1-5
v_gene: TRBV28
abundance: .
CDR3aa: CASRQGSPNQPQHF
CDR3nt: TGTGCCAGCAGACAGGGGTCCCCCAATCAGCCCCAGCATTTT

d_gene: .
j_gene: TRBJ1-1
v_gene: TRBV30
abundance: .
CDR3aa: CAWSREGEAFF
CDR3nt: TGTGCCTGGAGTCGGGAGGGAGAAGCTTTCTTT

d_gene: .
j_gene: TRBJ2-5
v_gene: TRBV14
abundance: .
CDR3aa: CASSPLGSFQETQYF
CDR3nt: TGTGCCAGCAGCCCCCTAGGGAGCTTCCAAGAGACCCAGTACTTC

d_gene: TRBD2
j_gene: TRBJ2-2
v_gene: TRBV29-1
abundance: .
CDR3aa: CSVAGTRVGELFF
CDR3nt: TGCAGCGTTGCCGGGACTAGGGTCGGGGAGCTGTTTTTT

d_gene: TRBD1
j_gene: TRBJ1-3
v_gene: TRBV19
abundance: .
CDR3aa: CASRPGQSGNTIYF
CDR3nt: TGTGCCAGTCGGCCGGGACAGTCTGGAAACACCATATATTTT

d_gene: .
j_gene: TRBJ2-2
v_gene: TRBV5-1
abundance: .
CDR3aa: CASSWQPPRGTVTGELFF
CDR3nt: TGCGCCAGCAGCTGGCAACCGCCCCGCGGGACAGTCACCGGGGAGCTGTTTTTT

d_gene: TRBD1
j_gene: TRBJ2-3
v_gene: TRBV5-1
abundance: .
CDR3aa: CASSDRAEHTQYF
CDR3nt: TGCGCCAGCAGCGACAGGGCGGAACATACGCAGTATTTT

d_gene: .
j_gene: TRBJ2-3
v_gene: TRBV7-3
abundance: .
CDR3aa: CASSSAGADTQYF
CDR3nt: TGTGCCAGCAGCTCCGCCGGAGCGGATACGCAGTATTTT

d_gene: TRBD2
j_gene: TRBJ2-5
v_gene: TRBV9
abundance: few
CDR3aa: CASSVGLAEETQYF
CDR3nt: TGTGCCAGCAGCGTGGGACTAGCGGAAGAGACCCAGTACTTC

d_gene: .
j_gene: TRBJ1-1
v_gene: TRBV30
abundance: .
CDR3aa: CAWILHLGAEAFF
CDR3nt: TGTGCCTGGATCCTCCACCTAGGGGCTGAAGCTTTCTTT

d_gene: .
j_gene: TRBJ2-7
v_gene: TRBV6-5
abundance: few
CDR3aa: CASSRQRGYSYEQYF
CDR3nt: TGTGCCAGCAGCCGTCAGCGCGGCTATTCCTACGAGCAGTACTTC